This is a list of T cell receptor beta chains from one sample in a study of neurological immune-mediated disorders. TCRdb redid the calling of the 5' RACE reads with MiXCR, one entry per CDR3 protein. The data contain under 35,000 distinct CDR3 sequences, about an eighth of them singletons. The sequencing input was CD4+ T cells from blood. Every receptor here comes from a female donor with HTLV-1-associated myelopathy (HAM/TSP). Both conserved end residues are part of each CDR3. A D gene is named only where the DNA matches it firmly. The size of a clone is reported for some rows only, either as once, few or many, or as a class for expanded clones.

j_gene	abundance	d_gene	v_gene	CDR3nt	CDR3aa
TRBJ2-1	many	NA	TRBV6-2/TRBV6-3	TGTGCCAGCAGGGGAGCAGGGAGGCGATCCTACAATGAGCAGTTCTTC	CASRGAGRRSYNEQFF
TRBJ1-5	NA	NA	TRBV12-3/TRBV12-4	TGTGCCAGCAGTCCTACAGCTCGCAATCAGCCCCATCATTTT	CASSPTARNQPHHF
TRBJ2-5	many	NA	TRBV20-1	TGCAGTGCTAGAGATTACGGGGTCTCGACGACCCAGTACTTC	CSARDYGVSTTQYF
TRBJ2-7	many	NA	TRBV20-1	TGCAGTGGCGCCGGGACACAATACGAGCAGTACTTC	CSGAGTQYEQYF
TRBJ1-3	many	NA	TRBV20-1	TGCAGTGCTCCCCGGGTCTCCAAGGGCTCTGGAAACACCATATATTTT	CSAPRVSKGSGNTIYF
TRBJ2-3	once	TRBD2	TRBV10-2	TGCGCCAGCAGGGGACTAGCGGGCACAGATACGCAGTATTTT	CASRGLAGTDTQYF
TRBJ1-3	many	NA	TRBV9	TGTGCCAGCAGCGTAGGAGGAACCGAGGGGGGGAGAAACACCATATATTTT	CASSVGGTEGGRNTIYF
TRBJ2-1	NA	NA	TRBV20-1	TGCAGTGCTAGAGTTACGGTGAGTATGGGCTCCTACAATGAGCAGTTCTTC	CSARVTVSMGSYNEQFF
TRBJ1-5	many	NA	TRBV20-1	TGCAGTGCTAGACTCAAACCCGAACCACATCAGCCCCAGCATTTT	CSARLKPEPHQPQHF
TRBJ2-1	NA	TRBD2	TRBV7-2	TGTGCCAGCAGCTTACTAGCGGGAGTGCAAAATGAGCAGTTCTTC	CASSLLAGVQNEQFF
TRBJ2-1	many	NA	TRBV2	TGTGCCAGCCTGGCGGGCACAAAGGGCAATGAGCAGTTCTTC	CASLAGTKGNEQFF
TRBJ2-7	many	TRBD2	TRBV2	TGTGCCAGCTACTTGGGACTAGCGGGAGACTACGAGCAGTACTTC	CASYLGLAGDYEQYF
TRBJ2-1	many	NA	TRBV6-1	TGCCGCTGGGCTAATCGGGACAATGAGCAGTTCTTC	CRWANRDNEQFF
TRBJ2-2	many	NA	TRBV10-3	TGTGCCATCAGTGACGTGGGGGGACAGAGGGAGCTGTTTTTT	CAISDVGGQRELFF
TRBJ2-5	few	NA	TRBV5-5	TGTGCCAGCAGCTTGGAGGCCATACAAGAGACCCAGTACTTC	CASSLEAIQETQYF
TRBJ2-5	many	NA	TRBV2	TGTGCCAGCAGTATCACGCGGGGCCAGTACTTC	CASSITRGQYF
TRBJ1-4	many	NA	TRBV20-1	TGCAGTGCAAGAAACAGTTGGAATGAAAAACTGTTTTTT	CSARNSWNEKLFF
TRBJ2-3	many	NA	TRBV7-9	TGTGCCAGCAGCTTAGAGTGGACAGCTAGCACAGATACGCAGTATTTT	CASSLEWTASTDTQYF
TRBJ2-7	many	TRBD1	TRBV6-1	TGTGCCAGCAGTAACCTACAGGGGGAAGAGCAGTACTTC	CASSNLQGEEQYF
TRBJ2-1	medium-sized	NA	TRBV5-1	TGCGCCAGCAGCTTGCGCGGGGCTACGAGCTCCTACAATGAGCAGTTCTTC	CASSLRGATSSYNEQFF
TRBJ1-3	many	NA	TRBV5-1	TGCGCCAGCAGCTCGATCGGGGACGGAAACACCATATATTTT	CASSSIGDGNTIYF
TRBJ1-3	many	NA	TRBV10-3	TGTGCCATCAGGACCCTAGACAGTGGCTCTGGAAACACCATATATTTT	CAIRTLDSGSGNTIYF
TRBJ2-1	many	NA	TRBV5-1	TGCGCCAGCAGCTTGGGGGCCCCCCCCACCCCGTATGAGCAGTTCTTC	CASSLGAPPTPYEQFF
TRBJ2-1	many	TRBD2	TRBV20-1	TGCAGTGCTAGAAGGGCGGGGGGTTACAATGAGCAGTTCTTC	CSARRAGGYNEQFF
TRBJ2-3	many	NA	TRBV7-9	TGTGCCAGCAGCTTAGACGGACTTACAGATACGCAGTATTTT	CASSLDGLTDTQYF
TRBJ2-1	many	TRBD2	TRBV20-1	TGCAGTGCTAGAGTCGCAGGACCGGGAGGCTCCTACAATGAGCAGTTCTTC	CSARVAGPGGSYNEQFF
TRBJ1-2	many	TRBD1	TRBV20-1	TGCAGTGCCAGTGAACAGGGGGCCCTTCCTTCCGGCTACACCTTC	CSASEQGALPSGYTF
TRBJ2-2	many	NA	TRBV20-1	TGCAGTGCTATTTCACCCAACACCGGGGAGCTGTTTTTT	CSAISPNTGELFF
TRBJ1-2	many	NA	TRBV7-2	TGTGCCAGCAGCTTAGAAAGACAATGGGGCTATGGCTACACCTTC	CASSLERQWGYGYTF
TRBJ1-1	many	NA	TRBV14	TGTGCCAGCAGCCAAGACCCTGGGACACGCAGCTTTGAAGCTTTCTTT	CASSQDPGTRSFEAFF
TRBJ2-3	NA	NA	TRBV18	TGTGCCAGCTCACCGCAAAGCACAGATACGCAGTATTTT	CASSPQSTDTQYF